This note documents a single TCR beta chain sequence. The data were obtained in a study of blood T cell repertoires in COVID-19. The overall study: Acute and convalescent COVID-19 samples came from the United States, Italy and Spain. PBMCs, B-cell-depleted T cells, or T cells were the source of the cDNA or gDNA that made up the material.

CDR1 and CDR2 (germline): LNHNV, YYDKDF (reference sequence). V was shortened by 5 bases and J by 7 bases, with 13 bases between the two germline ends. The CDR3 totals 13 residues. In the original workflow: Reference gene primer amplification in the assay estimated nucleated cell counts. TCRdb keeps only in-frame clones here, not all; method: immunoSEQ multiplex PCR. Clonal size and the V and J genes are those of that table, whereas D and trimming came from the DNA. The profile covers 110,000 to 150,000 clones, with around 80% appearing a single time and 1.9% taken by the ten largest. The chain recombines TRBV15 with TRBJ2-3; tentative D call: TRBD2 (6 bases). Specimen: peripheral blood. The sequence was obtained from a woman aged 60-75 years with acute or convalescent COVID-19. The CDR3 region is CATSPGGENTQYF. DNA for the CDR3: TGTGCCACCAGCCCCGGAGGGGAAAATACGCAGTATTTT.